This T cell receptor (beta chain) emerged from a study of blood T cell repertoires in COVID-19. The wider study: Researchers got acute and convalescent COVID-19 samples from the United States, Italy and Spain. T cells, B-cell-depleted T cells, or PBMCs supplied cDNA or gDNA.

In the authors' methods: Amplification of reference gene primers provided the estimated nucleated cell counts. The data were produced by immunoSEQ multiplex PCR, yet TCRdb's version contains in-frame clones alone and is incomplete. The DNA was the basis for D and trimming; V, J and clone size are from that table. The sample lists some 100,000 clones; over 85% were seen once. CDR1 is LNHDA, CDR2 SQIVND, per germline (reference sequence). With V trimmed by 10 bases and J by 2 bases, 3 bases remained unmatched. CDR3 length: 13 amino acids. The receptor was derived from a man aged 65-85 years with acute or convalescent COVID-19. What was sequenced was peripheral blood. V usage is TRBV19 and J usage is TRBJ2-3; 10 positions match TRBD2. The chain's CDR3 is CATGTSDTDTQYF. In nucleotides, the CDR3 is TGTGCCACGGGGACTAGCGACACAGATACGCAGTATTTT.